Included here is one T cell receptor (beta chain) sequence, with context. Antigen: not known. Assay: immunoSEQ multiplex PCR; the TCRdb copy retains only in-frame clones and omits some. The sample carries roughly 67,000 clones, 88% recorded once. The V gene's germline CDR1 is MNHEY and CDR2 SMNVEV (reference sequence). The CDR3 length is 18 residues. The V gene lost 2 bases and the J gene lost 0 bases, with 17 bases spanning the gap. The sample is drawn from a study of OX40 agonist ivuxolimab in advanced cancers. Study background: Patients achieving partial responses numbered three: one hepatocellular carcinoma case and two cutaneous melanoma cases.

Findings of the study overall: Not determined was the antigen specificity of the expanded peripheral T cells.

The rearrangement uses TRBV27 and TRBJ1-5; the D gene is possibly TRBD1 (5 bases). Sequenced material: CD4+ or CD8+ T cells sorted from blood, taken in a trial of the OX40 agonist ivuxolimab. This clonotype was obtained from an adult with an advanced solid tumor such as melanoma, head and neck, liver or kidney cancer. The CDR3 DNA sequence: TGTGCCAGCAGTTTACTCGGGCCGGGGACCACTAGCAATCAGCCCCAGCATTTT. Its translation is CASSLLGPGTTSNQPQHF.